The T cell receptor beta chain under discussion was sequenced for a study of shared clonotypes between healthy human individuals. The CDR3 is 11 residues long. The V and J ends lost 8 bases and 12 bases respectively, with 16 bases between them. In germline, CDR1 is MNHNS, CDR2 SASEGT. This clone was observed once. Every subset had its genomic DNA shared out evenly among several immunoSEQ plates. Here immunoSEQ multiplex PCR was the method, and the copy in TCRdb shows in-frame clones only, minus some. The sample includes some 1,900,000 clones, about 95% of them seen just once. Naive CD8 populations comprised CD45RO-negative cells positively selected for CCR7, excluding terminally differentiated effector memory CD45RA+ cells.

The chain combines TRBV6-1 with TRBJ1-1; possibly TRBD1 for D (6 bases). The source is a man in his late teens or twenties in good health. The sample was naive CD8+ T cells sorted from blood. The CDR3 nucleotides are TGTGCCAGCGGGGAGGGGGGACCCACTTTCTTT. Its protein is CASGEGGPTFF.